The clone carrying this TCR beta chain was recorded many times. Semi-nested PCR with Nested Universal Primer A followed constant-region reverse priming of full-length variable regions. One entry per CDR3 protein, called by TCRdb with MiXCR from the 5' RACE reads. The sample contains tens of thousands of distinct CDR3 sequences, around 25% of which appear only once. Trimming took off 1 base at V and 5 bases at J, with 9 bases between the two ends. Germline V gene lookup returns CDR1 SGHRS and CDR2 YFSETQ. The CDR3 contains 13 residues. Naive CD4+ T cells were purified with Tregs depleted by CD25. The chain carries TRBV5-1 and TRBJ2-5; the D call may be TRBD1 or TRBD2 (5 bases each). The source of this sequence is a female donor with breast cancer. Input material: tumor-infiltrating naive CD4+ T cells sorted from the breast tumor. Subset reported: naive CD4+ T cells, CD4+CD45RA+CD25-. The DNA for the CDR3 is TGCGCCAGCAGCTTGTTGGGGGTGGAGACCCAGTACTTC. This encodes CASSLLGVETQYF.